The source of this T cell receptor beta chain is a study of monozygotic twins with cystic fibrosis. The CDR3 is 14 amino acids. CDR1 is ENHRY and CDR2 is SYGVKD in the germline V gene. With V trimmed by 0 bases and J by 6 bases, 5 bases remained unmatched. Turning to this clone: Antigen specificity is unknown.

General study findings and limits: Monozygotic CF twins shared more identical nucleotide clonotypes than unrelated patients. The repertoire was suggested to be naive-dominated, clonality median approximately 0.0093. Shared CDR3 numbers were not associated with age, concordance or severity. V usage most resembled the co-twin in 13 of 16 pairs.

Using immunoSEQ multiplex PCR, the repertoire was profiled, and TCRdb retains in-frame clones only, with some absent. Of just under 20,000 clones listed, 91% are singletons. The receptor's source is a girl aged 2-10 years with cystic fibrosis. Sequences were obtained from blood. The chain is built from TRBV10-3 and TRBJ2-7, with 7 bases identical to TRBD1. The CDR3 DNA reads as TGTGCCATCAGTGAGTCGACAGGGATCGGCGAGCAGTACTTC. Protein product: CAISESTGIGEQYF.